This TCR beta chain was observed in a study of T cell responses to AZD1222 COVID-19 vaccine. Findings and limits, study-wide: Only a handful of people who got AZD1222 tested seropositive at baseline. Regions 160-218 and 743-854 held dominance among vaccine-associated CD4 TCRs, which spanned spike.

Comment on this clone: What it recognizes is unknown.

The protocol was immunoSEQ multiplex PCR, while the TCRdb copy is restricted to in-frame clones and leaves out a portion. The table has 130,000 to 150,000 clones, about nine tenths seen once; the top ten hold over 12%. This CDR3 contains 15 residues. Germline CDR1 reads SGHDT; CDR2 reads YYEEEE. V lost 6 bases, J lost 8 bases, and 14 bases stayed unmatched. The source material was peripheral blood, sampled on day 0 of AZD1222 vaccination. The rearrangement joins TRBV5-6 to TRBJ1-5; TRBD1 matches 7 bases. The sequence came from an adult in good health. The CDR3 sequence: CASTFGRQGYEPQHF. The CDR3 coding sequence is TGTGCCAGCACCTTTGGACGACAGGGTTACGAGCCCCAGCATTTT. The full variable domain, rest sourced from reference TRBV5-6 and TRBJ1-5, is DAGVTQSPTHLIKTRGQQVTLRCSPKSGHDTVSWYQQALGQGPQFIFQYYEEEERQRGNFPDRFSGHQFPNYSSELNVNALLLGDSALYLCASTFGRQGYEPQHFGDGTRLSIL.